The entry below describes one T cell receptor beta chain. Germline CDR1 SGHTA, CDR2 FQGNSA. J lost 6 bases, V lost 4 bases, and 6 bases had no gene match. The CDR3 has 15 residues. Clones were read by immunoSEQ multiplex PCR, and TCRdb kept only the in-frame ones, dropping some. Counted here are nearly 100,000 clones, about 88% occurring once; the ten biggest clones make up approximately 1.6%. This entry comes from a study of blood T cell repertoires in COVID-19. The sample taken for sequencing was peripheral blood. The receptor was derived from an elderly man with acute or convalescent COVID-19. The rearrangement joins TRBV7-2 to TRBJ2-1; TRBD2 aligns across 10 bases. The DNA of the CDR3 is TGTGCCAGCAGCTCGCAGCGGGAGGGGAGCAATGAGCAGTTCTTC. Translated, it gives CASSSQREGSNEQFF.